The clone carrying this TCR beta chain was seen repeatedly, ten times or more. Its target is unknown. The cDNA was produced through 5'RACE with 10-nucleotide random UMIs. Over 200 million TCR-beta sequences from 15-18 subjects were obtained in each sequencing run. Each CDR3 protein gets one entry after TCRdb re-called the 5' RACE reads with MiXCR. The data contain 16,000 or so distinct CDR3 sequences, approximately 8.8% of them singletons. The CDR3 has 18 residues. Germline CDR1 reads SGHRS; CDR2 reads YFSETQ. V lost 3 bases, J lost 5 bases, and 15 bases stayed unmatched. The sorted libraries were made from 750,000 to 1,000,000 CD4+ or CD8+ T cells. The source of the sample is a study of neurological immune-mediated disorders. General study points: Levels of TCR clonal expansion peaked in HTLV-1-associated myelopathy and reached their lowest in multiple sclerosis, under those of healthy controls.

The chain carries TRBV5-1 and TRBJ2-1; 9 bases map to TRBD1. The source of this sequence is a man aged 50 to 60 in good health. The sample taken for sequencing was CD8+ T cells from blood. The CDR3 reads CASSSRVLTGTGNNEQFF. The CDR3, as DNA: TGCGCCAGCAGCTCACGGGTTCTTACCGGGACAGGGAACAATGAGCAGTTCTTC.